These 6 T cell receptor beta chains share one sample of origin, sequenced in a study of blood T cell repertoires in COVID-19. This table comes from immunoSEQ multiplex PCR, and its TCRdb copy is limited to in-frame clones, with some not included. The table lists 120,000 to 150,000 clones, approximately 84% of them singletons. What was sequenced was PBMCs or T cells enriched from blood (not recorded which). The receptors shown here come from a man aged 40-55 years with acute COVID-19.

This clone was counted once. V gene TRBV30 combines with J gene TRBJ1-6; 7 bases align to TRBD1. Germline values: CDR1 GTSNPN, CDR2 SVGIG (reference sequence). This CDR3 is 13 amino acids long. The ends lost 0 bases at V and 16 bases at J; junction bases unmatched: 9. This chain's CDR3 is CAWSVGDRAPLHF. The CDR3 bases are TGTGCCTGGAGTGTAGGTGACAGGGCCCCTCTCCACTTT.

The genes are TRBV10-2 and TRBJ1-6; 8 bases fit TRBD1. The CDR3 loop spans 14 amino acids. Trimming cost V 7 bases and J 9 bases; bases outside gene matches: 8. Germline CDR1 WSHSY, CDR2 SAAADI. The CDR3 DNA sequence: TGCGCCAGCACTGACAGGGGATGGGGTTCACCCCTCCACTTT. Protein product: CASTDRGWGSPLHF.

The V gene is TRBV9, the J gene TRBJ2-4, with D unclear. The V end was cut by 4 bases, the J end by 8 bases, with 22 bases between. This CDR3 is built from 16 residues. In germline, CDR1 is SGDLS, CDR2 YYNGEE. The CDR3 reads CASSPNRSPMSHIQYF. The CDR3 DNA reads TGTGCCAGCAGCCCAAACCGTTCACCCATGAGTCACATTCAGTACTTC.

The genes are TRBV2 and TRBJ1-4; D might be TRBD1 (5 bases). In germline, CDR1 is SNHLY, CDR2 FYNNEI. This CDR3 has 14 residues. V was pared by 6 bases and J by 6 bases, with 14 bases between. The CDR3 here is CASSRQPWDEKLFF. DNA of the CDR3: TGTGCCAGCAGCAGACAGCCCTGGGATGAAAAACTGTTTTTT.

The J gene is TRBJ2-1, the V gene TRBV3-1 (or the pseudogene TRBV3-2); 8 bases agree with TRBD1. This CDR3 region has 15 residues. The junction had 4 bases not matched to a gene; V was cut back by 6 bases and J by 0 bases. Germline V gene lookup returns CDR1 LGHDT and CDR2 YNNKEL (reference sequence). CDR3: CASRDTGGSYNEQFF. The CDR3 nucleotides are TGTGCCAGCAGAGACACAGGGGGCTCCTACAATGAGCAGTTCTTC.

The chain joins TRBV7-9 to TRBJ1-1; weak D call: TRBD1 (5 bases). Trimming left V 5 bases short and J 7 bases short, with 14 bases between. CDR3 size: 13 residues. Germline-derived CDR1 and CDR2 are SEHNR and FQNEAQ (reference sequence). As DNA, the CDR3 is TGTGCCAGCAGCACGGGGGGATCGCTTGAAGCTTTCTTT. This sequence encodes CASSTGGSLEAFF.